This T cell receptor (beta chain) was captured in a study of blood T cell repertoires in COVID-19. Study-wide context: Samples taken during acute and convalescent COVID-19 were collected in the United States, Italy and Spain. PBMCs, B-cell-depleted T cells, or T cells provided the cDNA or gDNA that made up the material.

Original methodology: Nucleated cell counts were estimated from reference gene primer amplification. TCRdb keeps only in-frame clones here, not all; method: immunoSEQ multiplex PCR. That table gives V, J and clone size, and the DNA gave D and trimming. This table has around 100,000 clones, around 87% appearing once. Germline V gives CDR1 SGHVS, CDR2 FQNEAQ. The CDR3 sequence is 17 residues long. The V gene end was trimmed by 5 bases and the J gene end by 4 bases; junction bases not matched to a gene: 12. Input material: peripheral blood. The TCR was taken from a human donor with acute or convalescent COVID-19. The donor label of this sample is uncertain. The J gene is TRBJ1-5, the V gene TRBV7-8; 9 bases are shared with TRBD1. The DNA for the CDR3 is TGTGCCAGCAGCCCCACCGGGACAGGGAAGGTGAATCAGCCCCAGCATTTT. This gives the protein CASSPTGTGKVNQPQHF.